This passage covers 25 T cell receptor beta chains from one sample sequenced in a study of shared clonotypes between healthy human individuals. Generated by immunoSEQ multiplex PCR, the TCRdb table keeps only in-frame clones and is missing some. The sample holds a few million clones, roughly 92% seen once. The sequenced sample was naive CD4+ T cells sorted from blood. Subset noted: CD45RA+ positively selected. The receptors derive from a man between 18 and 35 years old in good health.

The chain links TRBV9 to TRBJ1-2; TRBD1 is a possible D gene (5 bases). Germline lookup yields CDR1 SGDLS and CDR2 YYNGEE. The ends were cut back, 2 bases at V and 8 bases at J, with 16 bases in the middle. This CDR3 comprises 14 residues. The CDR3 loop is CASSVQGGRDGYTF. In DNA form, the CDR3 reads TGTGCCAGCAGCGTTCAGGGCGGGAGGGACGGCTACACCTTC.

The chain is built from TRBV5-1 and TRBJ1-5; D possibly corresponds to TRBD1 (5 bases). The V and J ends lost 0 bases and 0 bases respectively, with 7 bases between them. Germline lookup yields CDR1 SGHRS and CDR2 YFSETQ. The CDR3 loop spans 15 amino acids. The CDR3 loop is CASSLGDVSNQPQHF. The CDR3, as DNA: TGCGCCAGCAGCTTGGGGGACGTTAGCAATCAGCCCCAGCATTTT.

The chain is built from TRBV5-1 and TRBJ2-1; a weak D match, TRBD1 (6 bases). The CDR3 contains 15 residues. V was pared by 1 base and J by 9 bases, with 17 bases between. Germline V gives CDR1 SGHRS, CDR2 YFSETQ. The CDR3: CASSLTGTLGSEQFF. The CDR3 DNA reads TGCGCCAGCAGCTTGACAGGGACCCTGGGGAGTGAGCAGTTCTTC.

The chain is built from TRBV5-8 and TRBJ2-3; 10 positions agree with TRBD1. This CDR3 comprises 16 residues. V lost 2 bases to trimming and J lost 3 bases; unmatched junction nucleotides: 6. From germline, CDR1 is SGHTS and CDR2 YDEGEE. The CDR3 region is CASSLTTGGLTDTQYF. Here the CDR3 DNA reads TGTGCCAGCAGCTTAACGACAGGGGGCTTGACAGATACGCAGTATTTT. Full variable domain (remainder filled in from reference TRBV5-8 and TRBJ2-3): EAGVTQSPTHLIKTRGQQATLRCSPISGHTSVYWYQQALGLGLQFLLWYDEGEERNRGNFPPRFSGRQFPNYSSELNVNALELEDSALYLCASSLTTGGLTDTQYFGPGTRLTVL.

The rearrangement uses TRBV19 and TRBJ1-5, with TRBD1 matching 9 bases. Per germline, CDR1 LNHDA and CDR2 SQIVND (reference sequence). CDR3 length: 17 residues. Trimming at V came to 4 bases and at J to 1 base, leaving 8 bases not matched to a gene. CDR3 region: CASSTSTGGESNQPQHF. CDR3 nucleotide sequence: TGTGCCAGTAGTACGTCAACAGGGGGCGAGAGCAATCAGCCCCAGCATTTT. The whole variable domain, remainder taken from reference TRBV19 and TRBJ1-5, is DGGITQSPKYLFRKEGQNVTLSCEQNLNHDAMYWYRQDPGQGLRLIYYSQIVNDFQKGDIAEGYSVSREKKESFPLTVTSAQKNPTAFYLCASSTSTGGESNQPQHFGDGTRLSIL.

The chain couples TRBV18 to TRBJ2-5; D possibly matches TRBD1 or TRBD2 (5 bases each). CDR3 length: 16 residues. Looked up from germline, CDR1 is KGHSH and CDR2 is LQKENI. V lost 2 bases, J lost 5 bases, and 18 bases lay in between. CDR3 in DNA: TGTGCCAGCTCACCAGGCCCCCCACGGGGCTCGGAGACCCAGTACTTC. This translates into CASSPGPPRGSETQYF.

The CDR3 DNA is TGTGCCAGCAGCCGCCCGCGGGGGGGCTACAATGAGCAGTTCTTC. Its translation is CASSRPRGGYNEQFF. This chain connects TRBV28 to TRBJ2-1; 9 nucleotides match TRBD2. The trim removed 6 bases at V and 3 bases at J, leaving 6 bases unmatched. Germline V gene data show CDR1 as MDHEN and CDR2 as SYDVKM. This CDR3 has 15 residues.

As regards this clone: The same CDR3 arises from other DNA sequences in this sample as well. The V gene is TRBV6-1, the J gene TRBJ1-5; no definite D call. Germline loops: CDR1 MNHNS, CDR2 SASEGT. CDR3 size: 14 residues. V dropped 2 bases and J dropped 2 bases, with 7 bases sitting between them. The CDR3 DNA reads as TGTGCCAGCAGTGAATCCTGGGGCAATCAGCCCCAGCATTTT. Its protein product is CASSESWGNQPQHF.

As to this clone: Mismatch with germline at one junction end may stem from a read error. The rearrangement links TRBV7-7 to TRBJ2-1; 9 bases agree with TRBD2. Germline CDR1 is SSHAT and CDR2 is FNYEAQ (reference sequence). The CDR3 totals 15 residues. The CDR3 sequence: CASTPLAGSYNEQFF. DNA for the CDR3: TGTGCTAGCACCCCACTAGCGGGCTCCTACAATGAGCAGTTCTTC.

The J gene is TRBJ2-7, the V gene TRBV28, with D tentatively TRBD1 or TRBD2 (6 bases each). This CDR3 is 14 amino acids long. From germline, CDR1 is MDHEN and CDR2 SYDVKM. Trimming took 9 bases from V and 1 from J, leaving 16 bases between them. The CDR3 coding sequence is TGTGCCAGTCAAAGGGGGGCCCCTTCCTACGAGCAGTACTTC. It codes for CASQRGAPSYEQYF.

The chain uses TRBV10-1 and TRBJ2-2; tentative D call: TRBD1 (5 bases). The germline V and J ends were trimmed by 2 bases and 6 bases, with 10 bases remaining between them. This CDR3 comprises 14 residues. In germline, CDR1 is WNHNN, CDR2 SYGVQD (reference sequence). DNA for the CDR3: TGCGCCAGCAGTGAGGCAGGGATGGCCGGGGAGCTGTTTTTT. Translated: CASSEAGMAGELFF.

The rearrangement links TRBV11-2 to TRBJ2-2, with TRBD2 matching 8 bases. This CDR3 spans 17 amino acids. CDR1 and CDR2 (germline): SGHAT, FQNNGV. V gave up 4 bases and J gave up 1 base; unmatched junction bases: 8. The CDR3 coding sequence is TGTGCCAGCAGCTCACTTCCGGGACTAGGGAACACCGGGGAGCTGTTTTTT. Residues: CASSSLPGLGNTGELFF. Using reference TRBV11-2 and TRBJ2-2 for the parts outside the CDR3, the full variable domain is EAGVAQSPRYKIIEKRQSVAFWCNPISGHATLYWYQQILGQGPKLLIQFQNNGVVDDSQLPKDRFSAERLKGVDSTLKIQPAKLEDSAVYLCASSSLPGLGNTGELFFGEGSRLTVL.

The chain is built from TRBV5-4 and TRBJ1-4; tentatively, D is TRBD1 (6 bases). CDR3 size: 15 residues. In germline, CDR1 is SGHNT, CDR2 YYREEE (reference sequence). V was trimmed by 0 bases and J by 5 bases, leaving 11 bases between them. CDR3 loop: CASSLAAGENEKLFF. Written as DNA, the CDR3 is TGTGCCAGCAGCTTGGCGGCAGGGGAGAATGAAAAACTGTTTTTT.

This chain links TRBV5-1 with TRBJ2-3, with D maybe TRBD1 (5 bases). This CDR3 is 13 amino acids long. The V gene's germline CDR1 is SGHRS and CDR2 YFSETQ. V lost 5 bases and J lost 5, with 12 bases in between. The CDR3 protein is CASSNGALDTQYF. The CDR3, as DNA: TGCGCCAGCAGTAATGGGGCGCTAGATACGCAGTATTTT.

The chain links TRBV18 to TRBJ2-5; D unresolved. Trimming shortened V by 2 bases and J by 2 bases, and 12 bases separated the two germline ends. The CDR3 covers 15 residues. Germline values: CDR1 KGHSH, CDR2 LQKENI. CDR3 amino acids: CASSPSAALQETQYF. The CDR3 coding sequence is TGTGCCAGCTCACCATCGGCGGCTCTTCAAGAGACCCAGTACTTC.

The rearrangement links TRBV23-1 to TRBJ2-5; tentatively, D is TRBD2 (6 bases). TRBV23-1 is marked as an open reading frame, function uncertain. Trimming cost V 4 bases and J 4 bases, with 34 bases left between them. The length of the CDR3 is 21 residues. The CDR3 here is CASSLAPPSPRGRRDGETQYF. CDR3 DNA: TGCGCCAGCAGTCTCGCCCCACCTTCCCCGCGGGGCCGGAGGGACGGAGAGACCCAGTACTTC.

The V gene is TRBV18, the J gene TRBJ2-2, with 9 bases matching TRBD2. J gave up 0 bases and V 5 bases, and 4 bases lay outside the gene matches. CDR1 KGHSH and CDR2 LQKENI come from the germline V gene. The CDR3 is 16 amino acids. The CDR3 DNA reads TGTGCCAGCTCATCGGGACTAGCAGCGAACACCGGGGAGCTGTTTTTT. As protein: CASSSGLAANTGELFF.

V gene TRBV5-4 combines with J gene TRBJ1-2, with TRBD1 matching 7 bases. CDR1 SGHNT and CDR2 YYREEE come from the germline V gene (reference sequence). The CDR3 totals 14 residues. V trimming: 5 bases; J trimming: 4 bases; junction bases outside the gene matches: 8. The CDR3 spells CASSSKQGPYGYTF. DNA for the CDR3: TGTGCCAGCAGTTCTAAACAGGGGCCCTATGGCTACACCTTC.

The J gene is TRBJ2-5, the V gene TRBV28; TRBD1 matches at 8 bases. Per germline, CDR1 MDHEN and CDR2 SYDVKM. The V gene end was trimmed by 1 base and the J gene end by 5 bases; junction bases not matched to a gene: 3. The CDR3 has 14 amino acids. This CDR3 reads CASSLYRGEETQYF. The CDR3 coding sequence is TGTGCCAGCAGTTTATACAGGGGGGAGGAGACCCAGTACTTC. Full variable domain (rest looked up from reference TRBV28 and TRBJ2-5): DVKVTQSSRYLVKRTGEKVFLECVQDMDHENMFWYRQDPGLGLRLIYFSYDVKMKEKGDIPEGYSVSREKKERFSLILESASTNQTSMYLCASSLYRGEETQYFGPGTRLLVL.

J is TRBJ2-5 and V is TRBV18, with D possibly being TRBD1 (6 bases). Germline assignment: CDR1 KGHSH and CDR2 LQKENI. The ends were cut back, 6 bases at V and 4 bases at J, with 15 bases in the middle. The CDR3 is 14 residues long. The CDR3: CASSSTQGVETQYF. The CDR3 bases are TGTGCCAGCTCCTCCACACAGGGTGTAGAGACCCAGTACTTC. Full variable domain (rest looked up from reference TRBV18 and TRBJ2-5): NAGVMQNPRHLVRRRGQEARLRCSPMKGHSHVYWYRQLPEEGLKFMVYLQKENIIDESGMPKERFSAEFPKEGPSILRIQQVVRGDSAAYFCASSSTQGVETQYFGPGTRLLVL.

In this sample, this clone turned up a few times. The chain couples TRBV21-1 to TRBJ2-7; TRBD1 is the table's D call, not checked against the DNA. TRBV21-1 is a recognized pseudogene. The CDR3 loop spans 14 amino acids. CDR3 in amino acids: CASSTGQGGHEQYF. DNA of the CDR3: TGTGCCAGCAGCACGGGACAGGGCGGCCACGAGCAGTACTTC.

The genes are TRBV2 and TRBJ2-3, with TRBD2 identical over 13 bases. The CDR3 has 15 amino acids. In germline, CDR1 is SNHLY, CDR2 FYNNEI. The ends lost 4 bases at V and 6 bases at J; junction bases unmatched: 4. The CDR3 spells CASSGTSGSGDTQYF. The CDR3 nucleotides read TGTGCCAGCAGTGGGACTAGCGGGAGTGGGGATACGCAGTATTTT.

In the case of this clone: The same CDR3 arises from other DNA sequences in this sample as well. The chain couples TRBV5-1 to TRBJ1-2, with D unclear. Trimming stripped 0 bases from V and 4 bases from J, with 7 bases between. The CDR3 sequence is 13 residues long. Germline V gives CDR1 SGHRS, CDR2 YFSETQ. The CDR3 loop is CASSLEPAYGYTF. CDR3 bases: TGCGCCAGCAGCTTGGAGCCAGCCTATGGCTACACCTTC.

Points on this clone: This sample also contains other DNA sequences that code for the same CDR3. This rearrangement joins TRBV19 to TRBJ1-4; a weak D match, TRBD1 (5 bases). The germline V gene has CDR1 LNHDA and CDR2 SQIVND (reference sequence). V lost 3 bases, J lost 1 base, and 6 bases lay in between. CDR3 length: 14 residues. CDR3 in amino acids: CASSITGTNEKLFF. The CDR3 bases are TGTGCCAGTAGTATCACAGGAACTAATGAAAAACTGTTTTTT.

As concerns this clone: Other DNA sequences in the same sample also yield this CDR3. The chain joins TRBV5-1 to TRBJ1-6; TRBD1 agrees at 9 bases. The CDR3 is 14 amino acids. Losses at the gene ends were 5 bases for V and 7 bases for J; bases not matched to a gene: 4. Germline CDR1 reads SGHRS; CDR2 reads YFSETQ. In nucleotides, the CDR3 is TGCGCCAGCAGTGAAGGACAGGGGAATTCACCCCTCCACTTT. Translated, it gives CASSEGQGNSPLHF.